The rows below give T cell receptor beta chains drawn from one sample of a study of T cells in Graves' hyperthyroidism and ophthalmopathy. MiXCR, run by TCRdb on the multiplex PCR reads, gives a single entry per CDR3 protein. The sample lists 640,000 or so distinct CDR3 sequences, roughly 14% occurring once. The sample consisted of blood. These receptor sequences come from a woman in her thirties or forties with Graves' ophthalmopathy. CDR3s include the opening cysteine and the closing phenylalanine or tryptophan. A D gene is named only where the DNA matches it firmly. Size is stated for part of the rows, as once, few or many counts, or as a class when the clone is expanded.

size	D	V	J	CDR3	DNA
few	.	TRBV5-1	TRBJ2-3	CASSLAQDTDTQYF	TGCGCCAGCAGCTTGGCACAGGACACAGATACGCAGTATTTT
many	TRBD2	TRBV6-1	TRBJ2-7	CASSEAGLAKVDEQYF	TGTGCCAGCAGTGAAGCGGGACTAGCTAAGGTTGACGAGCAGTACTTC
.	TRBD2	TRBV6-2/TRBV6-3	TRBJ2-2	CASEGLTITGELFF	TGTGCCAGCGAGGGACTAACCATCACCGGGGAGCTGTTTTTT
few	.	TRBV4-3	TRBJ2-2	CASSQVPAENTGELFF	TGCGCCAGCAGCCAAGTTCCAGCGGAAAACACCGGGGAGCTGTTTTTT
many	TRBD1	TRBV10-3	TRBJ2-2	CAISDRGKNTGELFF	TGTGCCATCAGCGACAGGGGGAAGAACACCGGGGAGCTGTTTTTT
many	TRBD2	TRBV24-1	TRBJ2-7	CATSGADGGSYEQYF	TGTGCCACCAGTGGAGCTGACGGGGGGAGTTACGAGCAGTACTTC
many	.	TRBV19	TRBJ2-2	CASHTGFRELFF	TGTGCCAGCCACACAGGGTTCAGGGAGCTGTTTTTT
many	.	TRBV6-2/TRBV6-3	TRBJ2-2	CASDKSPGRNTGELFF	TGTGCCAGCGACAAATCCCCGGGGAGGAACACCGGGGAGCTGTTTTTT
.	.	TRBV29-1	TRBJ1-5	CSVDDFRAYQPQHF	TGCAGCGTTGACGACTTCCGGGCCTATCAGCCCCAGCATTTT
many	.	TRBV28	TRBJ1-2	CASGLGVSQGYTF	TGTGCCAGCGGACTCGGGGTATCCCAGGGCTACACCTTC
many	TRBD2	TRBV6-2/TRBV6-3	TRBJ2-5	CASTKLAEYQETQYF	TGTGCCAGCACCAAACTAGCGGAGTACCAAGAGACCCAGTACTTC
many	.	TRBV7-9	TRBJ1-1	CASSFGRLGTEAFF	TGTGCCAGCAGCTTTGGCCGTCTGGGCACTGAAGCTTTCTTT
.	.	TRBV14	TRBJ2-7	CASSQDGPYYEQYF	TGTGCCAGCAGCCAAGATGGACCCTACTACGAGCAGTACTTC
.	TRBD1	TRBV6-1	TRBJ2-7	CASSDGGQGWYEQYF	TGTGCCAGCAGTGATGGGGGACAGGGGTGGTACGAGCAGTACTTC
.	TRBD1	TRBV19	TRBJ2-5	CTSRPGQQETQYF	TGTACCAGTAGGCCGGGACAGCAAGAGACCCAGTACTTC
many	.	TRBV6-2/TRBV6-3	TRBJ2-5	CASSSEYQETQYF	TGTGCCAGCAGTTCAGAGTACCAAGAGACCCAGTACTTC
.	.	TRBV6-1	TRBJ1-2	CASSERTANYGYTF	TGTGCCAGCAGTGAAAGGACTGCTAACTATGGCTACACCTTC
many	.	TRBV6-1	TRBJ2-7	CASRQSSYEQYF	TGTGCCAGTCGACAGAGCTCCTACGAGCAGTACTTC
many	.	TRBV19	TRBJ2-2	CASRSLAGETGELFF	TGTGCCAGTCGTTCATTAGCAGGGGAGACCGGGGAGCTGTTTTTT
many	TRBD1	TRBV29-1	TRBJ1-1	CSVAQGMNTEAFF	TGCAGCGTCGCACAGGGGATGAACACTGAAGCTTTCTTT
many	.	TRBV28	TRBJ2-7	CASSIPTGEQYF	TGTGCCAGCAGTATACCCACGGGCGAGCAGTACTTC
many	TRBD1	TRBV19	TRBJ1-5	CASSTGTGRNQPQHF	TGTGCCAGTAGTACCGGGACAGGGAGAAATCAGCCCCAGCATTTT
.	.	TRBV28	TRBJ1-1	CASGDTTLRNTEAFF	TGTGCCAGCGGGGACACAACCCTTCGGAACACTGAAGCTTTCTTT